One T cell receptor beta chain is described in this entry. Its antigen is unknown. Only in-frame clones appear in the TCRdb table, and some are missing; sequencing was by immunoSEQ multiplex PCR. The table lists hundreds of thousands of clones, about 96% of them singletons. CD45RA+ naive and CD45RA-negative memory subsets were separated from CD4+ cells. In germline, CDR1 is SGHRS, CDR2 YFSETQ. This CDR3 comprises 17 residues. Trimming cost V 0 bases and J 5 bases; bases outside gene matches: 10. The record originates from a study of shared clonotypes between healthy human individuals. Study results and limitations: Rarefaction analysis demonstrated incomplete sorted-subset sequencing notwithstanding large depth. A generally larger estimated richness was seen in naive subsets than in memory subsets. Sampling covered blood only; tissue repertoires likely differ.

The receptor comes from a woman aged 25 to 45 in good health. V is TRBV5-1 and J is TRBJ2-1, with 8 nucleotides matching TRBD2. The material sequenced was naive CD4+ T cells sorted from blood. Subset noted: CD45RA+ positively selected. CDR3 DNA: TGCGCCAGCAGCTTGGAGTCCACTAGCGGTACCGACAATGAGCAGTTCTTC. Residues: CASSLESTSGTDNEQFF.